The 27 T cell receptor beta chains given below trace back to one sample, sequenced in a study of blood T cell repertoires in COVID-19. Assay used: immunoSEQ multiplex PCR; TCRdb lists only in-frame clones, some missing. The sample carries a few hundred thousand clones, around 84% recorded once. Input material: peripheral blood. The receptors originated from a human donor in a cohort sampled during active COVID-19.

V usage is TRBV14 and J usage is TRBJ2-1; D may be TRBD1 (5 bases). The V end was cut by 1 base, the J end by 3 bases, with 7 bases between. Germline assignment: CDR1 SGHDN and CDR2 FVKESK. The CDR3 has 14 residues. The CDR3: CASSQGTIYNEQFF. CDR3 nucleotide sequence: TGTGCCAGCAGCCAAGGGACAATCTACAATGAGCAGTTCTTC.

This clone was observed a single time. The chain has TRBV4-1 and TRBJ2-7; tentatively, D is TRBD2 (6 bases). Germline CDR1 and CDR2: MGHRA and YSYEKL. Trimming shortened V by 6 bases and J by 0 bases, and 18 bases separated the two germline ends. This CDR3 has 16 residues. The CDR3 DNA is TGCGCCAGCAGTCAGATTAGCGGCCCCCCCTCCTACGAGCAGTACTTC. It yields the protein CASSQISGPPSYEQYF.

The DNA for the CDR3 is TGTGCCAGCAGCTCCCGGGCAGGGCTTAGCACAGATACGCAGTATTTT. Residues: CASSSRAGLSTDTQYF. The chain has TRBV3-1 (or the pseudogene TRBV3-2) and TRBJ2-3, with D possibly matching TRBD1 (5 bases). CDR3 length equals 16 residues. The V gene's germline CDR1 is LGHDT and CDR2 YNNKEL (reference sequence). The V gene lost 5 bases and the J gene lost 0 bases, with 15 bases spanning the gap.

CDR3 loop: CASRTDSGQGFEKLFF. The CDR3 DNA sequence: TGTGCCAGTAGGACCGATTCGGGACAGGGTTTTGAAAAACTGTTTTTT. The chain is built from TRBV19 and TRBJ1-4; 9 bases match TRBD1. Unmatched junction bases numbered 12, after V lost 6 bases and J lost 7 bases. This CDR3 has 16 amino acids. CDR1 is LNHDA and CDR2 is SQIVND in the germline V gene (reference sequence).

The gene calls are TRBV19 and TRBJ2-1; 7 nucleotides agree with TRBD1. Germline lookup yields CDR1 LNHDA and CDR2 SQIVND (reference sequence). The V gene end was trimmed by 3 bases and the J gene end by 6 bases; junction bases not matched to a gene: 5. CDR3 size: 14 residues. DNA for the CDR3: TGTGCCAGTAGTATCCGGCCAGGGGGCAATGAGCAGTTCTTC. Translating it yields CASSIRPGGNEQFF.

The chain employs TRBV2 and TRBJ2-2, with a possible D match to TRBD2 (7 bases). V was trimmed by 11 bases and J by 2 bases, leaving 15 bases between them. This CDR3 has 14 residues. CDR1 is SNHLY and CDR2 is FYNNEI in the germline V gene. The CDR3 here is CAYSGGANTGELFF. The DNA of the CDR3 is TGTGCCTACTCTGGGGGGGCCAACACCGGGGAGCTGTTTTTT.

J is TRBJ2-7 and V is TRBV2, with 7 positions matching TRBD2. Unmatched junction bases numbered 13, after V lost 6 bases and J lost 5 bases. CDR1 is SNHLY, CDR2 FYNNEI, per germline. This CDR3 region has 15 residues. The CDR3 DNA reads TGTGCCAGCAGCATGACTGGGACGGGGAGGGACGAGCAGTACTTC. Translating gives CASSMTGTGRDEQYF.

The J gene is TRBJ2-1, the V gene TRBV29-1, with 8 bases that match TRBD1. CDR1 is SQVTM, CDR2 ANQGSEA, per germline. V trimming: 3 bases; J trimming: 10 bases; junction bases outside the gene matches: 8. The CDR3 has 13 amino acids. CDR3 sequence reads: CSVDGQGAREQFF. The CDR3 region has the DNA TGCAGCGTTGATGGCCAGGGGGCGAGGGAGCAGTTCTTC.

The genes are TRBV19 and TRBJ2-1, with D possibly matching TRBD2 (5 bases). The CDR3 sequence is 15 residues long. The germline gives CDR1 LNHDA, CDR2 SQIVND (reference sequence). V gave up 5 bases and J gave up 4 bases, with 15 bases separating them. CDR3 sequence reads: CASSASGSLYNEQFF. In DNA, the CDR3 is TGTGCCAGTAGTGCTTCGGGATCCTTATACAATGAGCAGTTCTTC. The full variable domain, in which reference TRBV19 and TRBJ2-1 provide the parts outside the CDR3, is DGGITQSPKYLFRKEGQNVTLSCEQNLNHDAMYWYRQDPGQGLRLIYYSQIVNDFQKGDIAEGYSVSREKKESFPLTVTSAQKNPTAFYLCASSASGSLYNEQFFGPGTRLTVL.

The chain is built from TRBV5-1 and TRBJ2-7; maybe TRBD1 (6 bases). This CDR3 is 15 amino acids long. Germline V gene data show CDR1 as SGHRS and CDR2 as YFSETQ. V lost 5 bases to trimming and J lost 7 bases, with 22 bases between them. The CDR3: CASRPHRDTAREQYF. The CDR3 DNA follows: TGCGCCAGCAGACCCCACCGGGACACGGCTCGAGAGCAGTACTTC. The whole variable domain, remainder taken from reference TRBV5-1 and TRBJ2-7, is KAGVTQTPRYLIKTRGQQVTLSCSPISGHRSVSWYQQTPGQGLQFLFEYFSETQRNKGNFPGRFSGRQFSNSRSEMNVSTLELGDSALYLCASRPHRDTAREQYFGPGTRLTVT.

The V and J genes are TRBV3-1 (or the pseudogene TRBV3-2) and TRBJ2-7; D may be TRBD1 (5 bases). The V end lost 1 base, the J end lost 6 bases, and 13 bases lay between the germline ends. Germline CDR1 is LGHDT and CDR2 is YNNKEL (reference sequence). CDR3 length equals 14 residues. This chain's CDR3 is CASSQVIGAGEQYF. The CDR3 DNA reads as TGTGCCAGCAGCCAAGTTATAGGGGCAGGCGAGCAGTACTTC.

V gene TRBV3-1 (or the pseudogene TRBV3-2) combines with J gene TRBJ2-5, with D perhaps matching TRBD2 (6 bases). Per the germline V gene, CDR1 is LGHDT and CDR2 is YNNKEL (reference sequence). The CDR3 consists of 15 residues. Trimming removed 1 base from V and 2 bases from J, with 11 bases in between. The CDR3 DNA reads as TGTGCCAGCAGCCAAGTCCCACTAGCACAAGAGACCCAGTACTTC. Translation gives CASSQVPLAQETQYF.

This chain uses TRBV7-9 with TRBJ2-7, with TRBD1 matching 9 bases. The CDR3 is 16 amino acids. Germline CDR1 is SEHNR and CDR2 is FQNEAQ (reference sequence). Trimming at V came to 5 bases and at J to 2 bases, leaving 10 bases not matched to a gene. The CDR3 loop reads CASSARTGVGPYEQYF. The DNA of the CDR3 is TGTGCCAGCAGCGCCCGGACAGGGGTCGGCCCCTACGAGCAGTACTTC.

The chain carries TRBV11-2 and TRBJ2-2, with 7 bases aligning to TRBD2. With 1 base clipped from V and 8 bases from J, the junction kept 7 bases outside the gene matches. The CDR3 length is 15 residues. Germline-derived CDR1 and CDR2 are SGHAT and FQNNGV. DNA of the CDR3: TGTGCCAGCAGCTTAGTTGGACTAGGAATTGGGGAGCTGTTTTTT. It encodes CASSLVGLGIGELFF.

CDR3 bases: TGTGCCAGCAGGGGTCGGCTACTCTCGGGTGAGCAGTTCTTC. This translates into CASRGRLLSGEQFF. The chain employs TRBV3-1 (or the pseudogene TRBV3-2) and TRBJ2-1; no reliable D call. Germline assignment: CDR1 LGHDT and CDR2 YNNKEL (reference sequence). The CDR3 totals 14 residues. V was trimmed by 6 bases and J by 9 bases, leaving 18 bases between them.

Concerning this clone: Distinct nucleotide sequences in the sample also encode this CDR3. The rearrangement uses TRBV5-4 and TRBJ2-5, with D unresolved. Trimming pared 5 bases from V and 2 bases from J, leaving 4 bases between. CDR1 and CDR2 from the germline V gene are SGHNT and YYREEE (reference sequence). This CDR3 region has 11 residues. This chain's CDR3 is CASSSQETQYF. The CDR3 DNA sequence: TGTGCCAGCAGTTCGCAAGAGACCCAGTACTTC. Variable domain in full (rest from reference TRBV5-4 and TRBJ2-5): ETGVTQSPTHLIKTRGQQVTLRCSSQSGHNTVSWYQQALGQGPQFIFQYYREEENGRGNFPPRFSGLQFPNYSSELNVNALELDDSALYLCASSSQETQYFGPGTRLLVL.

This clone was counted between two and nine times. The chain has TRBV4-1 and TRBJ2-3; TRBD2 aligns across 9 bases. J lost 5 bases, V lost 4 bases, and 13 bases had no gene match. The CDR3 covers 17 residues. The germline V gene encodes CDR1 MGHRA and CDR2 YSYEKL. The CDR3 DNA sequence: TGCGCCAGCAGCCGTCTGCCCCCCGGGACTAGCCAAGATACGCAGTATTTT. Its protein product is CASSRLPPGTSQDTQYF.

This chain connects TRBV19 to TRBJ2-7; perhaps TRBD1 as D (6 bases). Trimming took 5 bases from V and 5 from J, leaving 13 bases between them. The germline gives CDR1 LNHDA, CDR2 SQIVND (reference sequence). This CDR3 contains 13 residues. CDR3 sequence: CASSRGQHDEQYF. As DNA, the CDR3 is TGTGCCAGTAGTCGCGGACAGCATGACGAGCAGTACTTC. Filled out from reference TRBV19 and TRBJ2-7, the complete variable domain reads DGGITQSPKYLFRKEGQNVTLSCEQNLNHDAMYWYRQDPGQGLRLIYYSQIVNDFQKGDIAEGYSVSREKKESFPLTVTSAQKNPTAFYLCASSRGQHDEQYFGPGTRLTVT.

The CDR3 is CASSQDSFPGLSYNEQFF. The CDR3 DNA reads as TGCGCCAGCAGCCAAGATAGCTTTCCTGGCCTCTCCTACAATGAGCAGTTCTTC. The chain employs TRBV4-1 and TRBJ2-1; D call uncertain. V lost 0 bases, J lost 0 bases, and 15 bases lay in between. Germline CDR1 and CDR2: MGHRA and YSYEKL. The CDR3 covers 18 residues.

Here the CDR3 DNA reads TGTGCCAGCAGTTTAAGGGGATACGGGACAGGGATGGACTATGGCTACACCTTC. This translates into CASSLRGYGTGMDYGYTF. The chain carries TRBV28 and TRBJ1-2; TRBD1 matches at 9 bases. The CDR3 has 18 residues. CDR1 and CDR2 (germline): MDHEN, SYDVKM. V lost 2 bases, J lost 3 bases, and 13 bases stayed unmatched.

Only a few counts were recorded for this clone. The chain combines TRBV6-5 with TRBJ2-1; the D gene is possibly TRBD1 (5 bases). V lost 5 bases, J lost 9 bases, and 20 bases lay in between. The germline V gene encodes CDR1 MNHEY and CDR2 SVGAGI. CDR3 size: 15 residues. CDR3 coding DNA: TGTGCCAGCAGTAGTCAGGGAAAGGTAACCCCTGAGCAGTTCTTC. Amino acids: CASSSQGKVTPEQFF.

The chain has TRBV5-1 and TRBJ1-2; TRBD1 matches 8 bases. Germline CDR1 SGHRS, CDR2 YFSETQ. With V trimmed by 0 bases and J by 4 bases, 2 bases remained unmatched. CDR3 length: 14 amino acids. CDR3: CASSLDDRGYGYTF. CDR3 bases: TGCGCCAGCAGCTTGGACGACAGGGGCTATGGCTACACCTTC.

The V and J genes are TRBV5-8 and TRBJ2-7; the D gene is possibly TRBD1 (6 bases). This CDR3 is 15 amino acids long. V was pared by 0 bases and J by 2 bases, with 12 bases between. Germline values: CDR1 SGHTS, CDR2 YDEGEE. The CDR3 spells CASSLGTGYTYEQYF. Here the CDR3 DNA reads TGTGCCAGCAGCTTGGGAACAGGGTATACCTACGAGCAGTACTTC.

The CDR3 coding sequence is TGCGCCAGCAGGGGTGGCTGGGCTAGCGGGAGTGCTGAGCAGTTCTTC. Its translation is CASRGGWASGSAEQFF. The chain carries TRBV5-1 and TRBJ2-1; 10 nucleotides agree with TRBD2. The CDR3 loop spans 16 amino acids. The V segment lost 5 bases and the J segment 9 bases; nucleotides outside the gene matches: 14. Germline CDR1 and CDR2: SGHRS and YFSETQ.

Concerning this clone itself: Other DNA sequences of this sample code for an identical CDR3. V gene TRBV5-1 combines with J gene TRBJ1-1; D not resolved. Trimming shortened V by 0 bases and J by 2 bases, and 11 bases separated the two germline ends. The germline V gene has CDR1 SGHRS and CDR2 YFSETQ. CDR3 size: 15 residues. CDR3 nucleotide sequence: TGCGCCAGCAGCTTGGCCAGCTCTAGCAACACTGAAGCTTTCTTT. This translates into CASSLASSSNTEAFF.

The rearrangement joins TRBV19 to TRBJ1-4; unclear D gene. The CDR3 consists of 10 residues. CDR1 is LNHDA and CDR2 is SQIVND in the germline V gene (reference sequence). The V gene lost 4 bases and the J gene lost 11 bases, with 5 bases spanning the gap. The CDR3 loop is CASSKEKLFF. CDR3 sequence (DNA): TGTGCCAGTAGTAAGGAGAAACTGTTTTTT.

The chain employs TRBV6-5 and TRBJ2-7; 9 positions match TRBD1. CDR1 and CDR2 from the germline V gene are MNHEY and SVGAGI. This CDR3 comprises 14 residues. Trimming took 2 bases from V and 3 from J; bases not matched to a gene: 2. In nucleotides, the CDR3 is TGTGCCAGCAGTTACGGGGACAGGGACTACGAGCAGTACTTC. It translates to CASSYGDRDYEQYF.